The 28 T cell receptor beta chains listed next were all sequenced from one sample in a study of blood T cell repertoires in COVID-19. Sequenced by immunoSEQ multiplex PCR; TCRdb stores in-frame clones only, minus some. The sample lists 100,000 to 150,000 clones, 85% to 90% occurring once. The sequenced material came from peripheral blood. Receptors were obtained from an elderly man with active or convalescent COVID-19.

V and J are TRBV7-3 and TRBJ2-2; tentative D call: TRBD2 (5 bases). CDR1 SGHTA and CDR2 FQGTGA come from the germline V gene. The CDR3 is 16 residues long. V was trimmed by 1 base and J by 5 bases, leaving 14 bases between them. CDR3 sequence reads: CASSLSLQRATGELFF. The CDR3 DNA sequence: TGTGCCAGCAGCTTAAGTCTCCAGAGGGCTACCGGGGAGCTGTTTTTT.

The gene calls are TRBV28 and TRBJ2-7; TRBD1 agrees at 10 bases. Germline loops: CDR1 MDHEN, CDR2 SYDVKM. V was clipped by 6 bases and J by 3 bases; unmatched bases: 5. This CDR3 has 14 residues. CDR3 in amino acids: CASRGTGANYEQYF. Written as DNA, the CDR3 is TGTGCCAGCAGGGGGACAGGGGCTAACTACGAGCAGTACTTC.

The V and J genes are TRBV5-6 and TRBJ2-1, with 7 bases that match TRBD2. This CDR3 is built from 13 residues. V shed 0 bases and J 8 bases; nucleotides not matched to a gene: 2. Per germline, CDR1 SGHDT and CDR2 YYEEEE. The CDR3 sequence: CASSLAREDEQFF. In DNA form, the CDR3 reads TGTGCCAGCAGCTTGGCCCGGGAGGATGAGCAGTTCTTC.

This chain connects TRBV28 to TRBJ1-5; D is possibly TRBD1 (5 bases). Germline V gene data show CDR1 as MDHEN and CDR2 as SYDVKM. V shed 3 bases and J shed 3 bases, with 12 bases lying between them. The CDR3 has 15 residues. Written as DNA, the CDR3 is TGTGCCAGCAGTTTGGGGACTTGGGACAATCAGCCCCAGCATTTT. It is translated as CASSLGTWDNQPQHF.

V and J are TRBV20-1 and TRBJ2-7; D is possibly TRBD1 (6 bases). The V and J ends lost 6 bases and 3 bases respectively, with 9 bases between them. CDR3 length: 11 amino acids. CDR1 DFQATT and CDR2 SNEGSKA come from the germline V gene (reference sequence). CDR3: CSADRSYEQYF. For the CDR3, the DNA is TGCAGTGCAGACAGGAGCTACGAGCAGTACTTC.

The chain has TRBV11-2 and TRBJ2-3, with D unresolved. The CDR3 extends over 15 amino acids. The germline V gene encodes CDR1 SGHAT and CDR2 FQNNGV. V was trimmed by 0 bases and J by 4 bases, leaving 11 bases between them. CDR3 sequence reads: CASSLDPSRADTQYF. The CDR3 coding sequence is TGTGCCAGCAGCTTAGATCCGAGTAGAGCAGATACGCAGTATTTT.

This rearrangement joins TRBV19 to TRBJ2-2; weak D call: TRBD1 (6 bases). This CDR3 has 15 residues. The V end lost 2 bases, the J end lost 4 bases, and 11 bases lay between the germline ends. In germline, CDR1 is LNHDA, CDR2 SQIVND (reference sequence). The CDR3 reads CASSIRAGVTGELFF. The DNA of the CDR3 is TGTGCCAGTAGTATAAGGGCAGGGGTCACCGGGGAGCTGTTTTTT.

The V call is TRBV6-5, the J call TRBJ1-5; 8 nucleotides align to TRBD1. The J segment lost 5 bases and the V segment lost 7 bases, leaving 7 bases of the junction unmatched. This CDR3 contains 14 residues. Germline CDR1 reads MNHEY; CDR2 reads SVGAGI. The CDR3 DNA is TGTGCCAGCACCCCTGCAGGGGGCGATCAGCCCCAGCATTTT. Translation gives CASTPAGGDQPQHF.

Concerning this clone: It may be a read error: a sequence one base away is much more abundant. This same CDR3 is encoded by further DNA sequences in the sample. The chain joins TRBV11-3 to TRBJ2-3; no definite D call. The CDR3 has 14 amino acids. Looked up from germline, CDR1 is SGHNT and CDR2 is YENEEA. V lost 1 base and J 0 bases, leaving 5 bases between the germline ends. CDR3: CASSLGASTDTQYF. The CDR3 nucleotides read TGTGCCAGCAGCTTAGGAGCGAGCACAGATACGCAGTATTTT.

This clone was seen a handful of times. The chain uses TRBV5-4 and TRBJ2-7, with TRBD2 identical over 13 bases. V trimming: 0 bases; J trimming: 2 bases; junction bases outside the gene matches: 2. CDR1 and CDR2 from the germline V gene are SGHNT and YYREEE (reference sequence). The CDR3 runs to 16 residues. The CDR3 region has the DNA TGTGCCAGCAGCTTGGGGACTAGCGGGGGAACCTACGAGCAGTACTTC. As protein: CASSLGTSGGTYEQYF.

This clone was observed once. This sequence joins TRBV5-6 and TRBJ1-2; 7 bases are a match to TRBD1. V gave up 1 base and J gave up 3 bases; unmatched junction bases: 9. Germline V CDR1 and CDR2: SGHDT, YYEEEE. This CDR3 has 16 amino acids. The DNA of the CDR3 is TGTGCCAGCAGCTTGATTTCGGACAGGTCGTACTATGGCTACACCTTC. It codes for CASSLISDRSYYGYTF.

The rearrangement uses TRBV9 and TRBJ2-5, with TRBD1 matching over 9 bases. V trimming: 4 bases; J trimming: 5 bases; junction bases outside the gene matches: 6. The CDR3 is made up of 14 amino acids. Germline V CDR1 and CDR2: SGDLS, YYNGEE. The DNA of the CDR3 is TGTGCCAGCAGCCCGGGACAGGGAGGCGAGACCCAGTACTTC. Translated, it gives CASSPGQGGETQYF.

This clone is a singleton in its sample. This chain uses TRBV7-3 with TRBJ1-1, with 10 bases matching TRBD1. This CDR3 is built from 15 residues. Per germline, CDR1 SGHTA and CDR2 FQGTGA. V lost 4 bases to trimming and J lost 4 bases; unmatched junction nucleotides: 6. CDR3 DNA sequence: TGTGCCAGCAGCTCGACAGGGGGCCAGGGCACTGAAGCTTTCTTT. Residues: CASSSTGGQGTEAFF.

The chain combines TRBV7-6 with TRBJ1-2; tentatively, D is TRBD1 (6 bases). Germline CDR1 is SGHVS and CDR2 is FNYEAQ. Trimming stripped 5 bases from V and 7 bases from J, with 20 bases between. The CDR3 has 15 amino acids. The CDR3 reads CASSPNTWTVAGYTF. CDR3 sequence (DNA): TGTGCCAGCAGCCCAAACACTTGGACAGTGGCTGGCTACACCTTC.

The gene calls are TRBV5-4 and TRBJ1-2, with 8 nucleotides matching TRBD1. Germline assignment: CDR1 SGHNT and CDR2 YYREEE (reference sequence). This CDR3 has 13 amino acids. V lost 6 bases to trimming and J lost 4 bases; unmatched junction nucleotides: 5. The CDR3 protein is CASNAGGGYGYTF. The CDR3 coding sequence is TGTGCCAGCAACGCAGGGGGCGGCTATGGCTACACCTTC. Filled out from reference TRBV5-4 and TRBJ1-2, the complete variable domain reads ETGVTQSPTHLIKTRGQQVTLRCSSQSGHNTVSWYQQALGQGPQFIFQYYREEENGRGNFPPRFSGLQFPNYSSELNVNALELDDSALYLCASNAGGGYGYTFGSGTRLTVV.

This clone was found a few times. The chain couples TRBV11-2 to TRBJ2-1, with 9 bases that match TRBD2. The CDR3 extends over 14 amino acids. The germline gives CDR1 SGHAT, CDR2 FQNNGV. The V gene end was trimmed by 4 bases and the J gene end by 9 bases; junction bases not matched to a gene: 7. In DNA, the CDR3 is TGTGCCAGCAGCTCTCGTAGCGGGAGCGGTGAGCAGTTCTTC. Translating it yields CASSSRSGSGEQFF.

This sequence joins TRBV24-1 and TRBJ2-3; 9 bases line up with TRBD2. The CDR3 spans 15 residues. Germline assignment: CDR1 KGHDR and CDR2 SFDVKD. Trimming removed 5 bases from V and 6 bases from J; junction bases left unmatched: 8. The DNA of the CDR3 is TGTGCCACCAGTGGGGCGGGGGGGAGGCAGGATACGCAGTATTTT. It encodes CATSGAGGRQDTQYF.

The V and J genes are TRBV2 and TRBJ1-1; D might be TRBD1 (5 bases). CDR1 is SNHLY and CDR2 is FYNNEI in the germline V gene. This CDR3 spans 14 amino acids. Trimming cost V 5 bases and J 2 bases, with 12 bases left between them. CDR3 in amino acids: CASSSRDHNTEAFF. Here the CDR3 DNA reads TGTGCCAGCAGTTCGCGGGACCACAACACTGAAGCTTTCTTT.

The chain couples TRBV3-1 (or the pseudogene TRBV3-2) to TRBJ1-3; TRBD1 is a possible D gene (5 bases). The germline CDR1 and CDR2 sequences are LGHDT and YNNKEL (reference sequence). This CDR3 region has 15 residues. V lost 1 base, J lost 2 bases, and 9 bases lay in between. CDR3 nucleotide sequence: TGTGCCAGCAGCCAAGTCGTCAGGGCTGGAAACACCATATATTTT. Its protein product is CASSQVVRAGNTIYF.

The V and J genes are TRBV7-2 and TRBJ2-7, with D tentatively TRBD2 (5 bases). Germline CDR1 reads SGHTA; CDR2 reads FQGNSA. This CDR3 region has 16 residues. V was trimmed by 4 bases and J by 2 bases, leaving 18 bases between them. CDR3 bases: TGTGCCAGCAGCTCCCACCCTCTAGCTACCACCTACGAGCAGTACTTC. This gives the protein CASSSHPLATTYEQYF.

This chain uses TRBV5-4 with TRBJ2-5; D may be TRBD2 (7 bases). Trimming took 0 bases from V and 0 from J, leaving 15 bases between them. Germline loops: CDR1 SGHNT, CDR2 YYREEE (reference sequence). CDR3 length: 17 amino acids. DNA of the CDR3: TGTGCCAGCAGCTTGGCCAGGGGAGGGGGGTACCAAGAGACCCAGTACTTC. Translating it yields CASSLARGGGYQETQYF.

This clone appeared a few times. J is TRBJ1-5 and V is TRBV20-1; TRBD1 might be the D (6 bases). The CDR3 runs to 14 residues. Germline lookup yields CDR1 DFQATT and CDR2 SNEGSKA (reference sequence). V was cut by 3 bases and J by 3 bases, with 12 bases left in between. The CDR3 DNA is TGCAGTGCTAGTCAGGGGAAGAACAATCAGCCCCAGCATTTT. As protein: CSASQGKNNQPQHF.

V gene TRBV5-6 combines with J gene TRBJ1-5; no clear D gene. The V gene's germline CDR1 is SGHDT and CDR2 YYEEEE. CDR3 length: 13 amino acids. V was trimmed by 1 base and J by 4 bases, leaving 6 bases between them. The CDR3 DNA sequence: TGTGCCAGCAGCTTGTCCGTTAATCAGCCCCAGCATTTT. Residues: CASSLSVNQPQHF.

V usage is TRBV5-1 and J usage is TRBJ2-3; TRBD2 matches at 9 bases. Germline V gene data show CDR1 as SGHRS and CDR2 as YFSETQ. This CDR3 is built from 16 residues. V was clipped by 1 base and J by 1 base; unmatched bases: 4. The CDR3 reads CASSLISGGGTDTQYF. In DNA form, the CDR3 reads TGCGCCAGCAGCTTGATTAGCGGGGGAGGCACAGATACGCAGTATTTT.

This clone was picked up a small number of times. The V call is TRBV19, the J call TRBJ2-2; weak D call: TRBD1 (5 bases). Trimming removed 4 bases at V and 5 bases at J, with 11 bases between. Per germline, CDR1 LNHDA and CDR2 SQIVND (reference sequence). CDR3 length: 14 amino acids. CDR3 residues: CASSKVRATGELFF. The CDR3, as DNA: TGTGCCAGTAGTAAGGTCAGGGCGACCGGGGAGCTGTTTTTT.

This clone showed up just a few times. The V call is TRBV10-3, the J call TRBJ2-7; 9 bases line up with TRBD1. The CDR3 consists of 14 residues. V lost 5 bases, J lost 1 base, and 3 bases stayed unmatched. CDR1 and CDR2 (germline): ENHRY, SYGVKD. In DNA, the CDR3 is TGTGCCATCAGTTTGGGACAGGGATCCTACGAGCAGTACTTC. As protein: CAISLGQGSYEQYF.

The chain is built from TRBV28 and TRBJ1-4; 9 bases align to TRBD1. This CDR3 region has 16 residues. Germline values: CDR1 MDHEN, CDR2 SYDVKM. With V trimmed by 5 bases and J by 7 bases, 11 bases remained unmatched. The CDR3 sequence: CASSPSTGGLREKLFF. The CDR3 DNA reads as TGTGCCAGCAGTCCGTCCACAGGGGGCCTGCGTGAAAAACTGTTTTTT.

A word on this clone: The germline gene is not matched at one end of the junction; a read error may be the cause. CDR3 region: CGTGRTNEQFF. As DNA, the CDR3 is TGCGGGACAGGGAGGACCAATGAGCAGTTCTTC. The gene calls are TRBV7-9 and TRBJ2-1; 9 nucleotides align to TRBD1. Germline values: CDR1 SEHNR, CDR2 FQNEAQ (reference sequence). The CDR3 length is 11 residues. Combining the CDR3 with reference TRBV7-9 and TRBJ2-1 gives the whole variable domain DTGVSQNPRHKITKRGQNVTFRCDPISEHNRLYWYRQTLGQGPEFLTYFQNEAQLEKSRLLSDRFSAERPKGSFSTLEIQRTEQGDSAMYLCGTGRTNEQFFGPGTRLTVL.